This paragraph reports one T cell receptor (beta chain). Antigen: not known. The data stem from a study of post-analysis software for immune sequencing data. Study-level results: TRBV segments more frequent in patients than in controls numbered five and included TRBV5-6, TRBV5-1 and TRBV20-1.

The CDR3 has 17 amino acids. V was pared by 2 bases and J by 2 bases, with 10 bases of the junction left unmatched. Germline V gene sequence: CDR1 LGHDT, CDR2 YNNKEL (reference sequence). Libraries were made from TCR beta cDNA, and they carried unique molecular identifiers. Input of about 0.9 to 10 million T cells yielded 550,000 or so cDNA molecules. TCRdb re-called the PCR reads with MiXCR, one entry per CDR3 protein. Of about 620,000 distinct CDR3 sequences in the sample, 44% were seen once. Sequenced input: blood. This chain links TRBV3-1 with TRBJ2-7; 9 bases fit TRBD2. This sequence was found in a girl aged 10-17 years with multiple sclerosis. For the CDR3, the DNA is TGTGCCAGCAGCCAAAATGCCCTTCGACTAGCGGCCTACGAGCAGTACTTC. Its translation is CASSQNALRLAAYEQYF.